The 32 T cell receptor beta chains listed next were all sequenced from one sample in a study of PD-L1 blockade in urothelial cancer. TCRdb keeps only in-frame clones here, not all; method: immunoSEQ multiplex PCR. The sample contains approximately 110,000 clones, around 93% of which appear only once. The time point denotes: peripheral blood 6 weeks after treatment start. This material consisted of PBMCs, taken around atezolizumab (anti-PD-L1) treatment. The origin of the receptors is a man aged 60-69 years with urothelial cancer.

The rearrangement uses TRBV4-2 and TRBJ1-1; 12 nucleotides line up with TRBD1. The CDR3 covers 20 residues. Germline assignment: CDR1 LGHNA and CDR2 YNFKEQ. J was trimmed by 4 bases and V by 4 bases; bases with no gene match: 19. CDR3 region: CASSLQPSYPGQGAGTEAFF. In DNA, the CDR3 is TGTGCCAGCAGCCTCCAACCTAGTTATCCGGGACAGGGGGCGGGCACTGAAGCTTTCTTT.

The gene calls are TRBV5-1 and TRBJ2-6, with 7 bases fitting TRBD1. Per the germline V gene, CDR1 is SGHRS and CDR2 is YFSETQ. V dropped 0 bases and J dropped 2; count of bases not matched to a gene: 5. This CDR3 comprises 17 residues. In DNA form, the CDR3 reads TGCGCCAGCAGCTTGGGACAGGGATGGACTGGGGCCAACGTCCTGACTTTC. It codes for CASSLGQGWTGANVLTF.

This sequence joins TRBV6-5 and TRBJ2-3; TRBD2 aligns across 10 bases. Germline V gene data show CDR1 as MNHEY and CDR2 as SVGAGI. The CDR3 runs to 15 residues. V dropped 5 bases and J dropped 3; count of bases not matched to a gene: 5. The DNA of the CDR3 is TGTGCCAGCAGTCTAGCGGGGGAAACGACAGATACGCAGTATTTT. Protein product: CASSLAGETTDTQYF.

The gene calls are TRBV11-3 and TRBJ1-2; D is undetermined. Between the trimmed V and J ends, which lost 1 base and 0 bases, there was a span of 12 bases. Germline loops: CDR1 SGHNT, CDR2 YENEEA. The CDR3 totals 16 residues. The CDR3 reads CASSLGAQETNYGYTF. The CDR3, as DNA: TGTGCCAGCAGCTTAGGGGCGCAGGAAACTAACTATGGCTACACCTTC. The whole variable domain, filled in from reference TRBV11-3 and TRBJ1-2, reads EAGVVQSPRYKIIEKKQPVAFWCNPISGHNTLYWYLQNLGQGPELLIRYENEEAVDDSQLPKDRFSAERLKGVDSTLKIQPAELGDSAVYLCASSLGAQETNYGYTFGSGTRLTVV.

The genes are TRBV9 and TRBJ2-3; a possible D gene is TRBD2 (6 bases). The CDR3 runs 15 residues. Trimming pared 0 bases from V and 6 bases from J, leaving 14 bases between. Germline V gene sequence: CDR1 SGDLS, CDR2 YYNGEE. The CDR3 sequence: CASSVGRGAGDTQYF. The CDR3 nucleotides read TGTGCCAGCAGCGTAGGGCGGGGCGCTGGGGATACGCAGTATTTT.

The genes are TRBV6-5 and TRBJ1-5, with 7 positions matching TRBD1. CDR1 MNHEY and CDR2 SVGAGI come from the germline V gene. The CDR3 contains 14 residues. V gave up 4 bases and J gave up 3 bases; unmatched junction bases: 3. As DNA, the CDR3 is TGTGCCAGCAGTTCGACAGGGACCAATCAGCCCCAGCATTTT. Translating gives CASSSTGTNQPQHF.

This chain joins TRBV23-1 and TRBJ1-5; TRBD1 aligns across 7 bases. TRBV23-1 falls under the ORF class, with uncertain function. The CDR3 runs 18 residues. The V gene end was trimmed by 6 bases and the J gene end by 0 bases; junction bases not matched to a gene: 14. The CDR3 nucleotides read TGCGCCAGCAGCGTCGACAGGGAGGATCCTCATAGCAATCAGCCCCAGCATTTT. It translates to CASSVDREDPHSNQPQHF.

V usage is TRBV6-5 and J usage is TRBJ1-5; possibly TRBD1 for D (6 bases). Per the germline V gene, CDR1 is MNHEY and CDR2 is SVGAGI. V lost 5 bases to trimming and J lost 4 bases, with 15 bases between them. The CDR3 totals 15 residues. The CDR3 reads CASSMGADPNQPQHF. For the CDR3, the DNA is TGTGCCAGCAGTATGGGGGCAGACCCAAATCAGCCCCAGCATTTT.

This chain links TRBV7-2 with TRBJ2-5; D uncertain. CDR3 length: 15 amino acids. V lost 5 bases and J lost 0, with 13 bases in between. Germline CDR1 is SGHTA and CDR2 is FQGNSA. DNA of the CDR3: TGTGCCAGCAGCCTAGACACATTTTACCAAGAGACCCAGTACTTC. Translated: CASSLDTFYQETQYF.

The chain is built from TRBV28 and TRBJ2-7; D perhaps matches TRBD2 (5 bases). The germline CDR1 and CDR2 sequences are MDHEN and SYDVKM. The CDR3 runs 14 residues. V was trimmed by 5 bases and J by 1 base, leaving 12 bases between them. Here the CDR3 reads CASSPPGNSYEQYF. The CDR3 coding sequence is TGTGCCAGCAGTCCCCCCGGGAATTCCTACGAGCAGTACTTC.

V and J are TRBV9 and TRBJ2-3, with D perhaps TRBD2 (7 bases). Trimming removed 8 bases from V and 1 base from J, with 20 bases in between. This CDR3 comprises 16 residues. Per the germline V gene, CDR1 is SGDLS and CDR2 is YYNGEE. Here the CDR3 DNA reads TGTGCCAGTACGAGGGGGGGAGAGGTGGGCACAGATACGCAGTATTTT. Its translation: CASTRGGEVGTDTQYF.

The chain has TRBV7-9 and TRBJ2-5; TRBD1 is a possible D gene (6 bases). Germline V gives CDR1 SEHNR, CDR2 FQNEAQ (reference sequence). The CDR3 loop spans 15 amino acids. The V end was cut by 5 bases, the J end by 4 bases, with 17 bases between. CDR3 region: CASSPKHRVGETQYF. Here the CDR3 DNA reads TGTGCCAGCAGCCCCAAGCACAGGGTAGGAGAGACCCAGTACTTC.

The CDR3 nucleotides are TGTGCCAGCAGTTCCCGGGAGTATGAGCAGTTCTTC. As protein: CASSSREYEQFF. The rearrangement uses TRBV6-6 and TRBJ2-1; D may be TRBD2 (6 bases). The germline V gene has CDR1 MNHNY and CDR2 SVGAGI (reference sequence). The CDR3 covers 12 residues. Trimming pared 4 bases from V and 8 bases from J, leaving 9 bases between.

The gene calls are TRBV30 and TRBJ2-3, with 8 bases aligning to TRBD1. This CDR3 is 13 amino acids long. Germline loops: CDR1 GTSNPN, CDR2 SVGIG (reference sequence). J lost 7 bases, V lost 3 bases, and 6 bases had no gene match. CDR3 sequence (DNA): TGTGCCTGGAGCAGCAGGGGGCGGAATACGCAGTATTTT. It codes for CAWSSRGRNTQYF.

The genes are TRBV7-9 and TRBJ2-1; 12 bases map to TRBD2. This CDR3 region has 17 residues. CDR1 and CDR2 (germline): SEHNR, FQNEAQ (reference sequence). V shed 5 bases and J 4 bases; nucleotides not matched to a gene: 9. CDR3 amino acids: CASSPSGTSGLYNEQFF. Here the CDR3 DNA reads TGTGCCAGCAGCCCCAGCGGGACTAGCGGGCTGTACAATGAGCAGTTCTTC.

V usage is TRBV5-1 and J usage is TRBJ2-3; 7 nucleotides line up with TRBD2. This CDR3 region has 16 residues. V was pared by 3 bases and J by 5 bases, with 12 bases of the junction left unmatched. Germline lookup yields CDR1 SGHRS and CDR2 YFSETQ. In nucleotides, the CDR3 is TGCGCCAGCAGCTCCGGGGGGAGCGCATTTTTAGATACGCAGTATTTT. It specifies CASSSGGSAFLDTQYF.

The chain employs TRBV18 and TRBJ2-7, with no clear D. With 5 bases removed from V and 6 bases from J, the gap between germline ends came to 11 bases. The CDR3 consists of 12 residues. The V gene's germline CDR1 is KGHSH and CDR2 LQKENI. CDR3 region: CASSAPGTEQYF. In DNA form, the CDR3 reads TGTGCCAGCTCAGCGCCTGGTACCGAGCAGTACTTC.

V usage is TRBV6-1 and J usage is TRBJ1-5, with 7 bases that match TRBD1. Trimming removed 6 bases from V and 4 bases from J; junction bases left unmatched: 6. The CDR3 totals 14 residues. Germline V lookup: CDR1 MNHNS, CDR2 SASEGT. This CDR3 is CASRDRVANQPQHF. The CDR3 coding sequence is TGTGCCAGCAGAGACAGGGTTGCAAATCAGCCCCAGCATTTT.

This chain uses TRBV2 with TRBJ2-6; 7 positions agree with TRBD2. The germline V gene has CDR1 SNHLY and CDR2 FYNNEI. J was trimmed by 2 bases and V by 9 bases; bases with no gene match: 7. The CDR3 covers 15 residues. The DNA for the CDR3 is TGTGCCAGTTCCCTACTAGCGACTGGGGCCAACGTCCTGACTTTC. Its translation is CASSLLATGANVLTF.

The V gene is TRBV5-1, the J gene TRBJ1-1; maybe TRBD1 (5 bases). Germline V gene sequence: CDR1 SGHRS, CDR2 YFSETQ. V lost 0 bases and J lost 4, with 10 bases in between. There are 14 residues in the CDR3. The CDR3 region has the DNA TGCGCCAGCAGCTTGGCGGGGGTGAGCACTGAAGCTTTCTTT. The encoded protein is CASSLAGVSTEAFF.

This rearrangement joins TRBV28 to TRBJ2-3; perhaps TRBD1 as D (6 bases). V gave up 2 bases and J gave up 4 bases, with 13 bases separating them. This CDR3 spans 15 amino acids. Germline CDR1 MDHEN, CDR2 SYDVKM. The CDR3 nucleotides are TGTGCCAGCAGTTTAGGCAGGGGAATTTCAGATACGCAGTATTTT. Its protein is CASSLGRGISDTQYF.

The V gene is TRBV5-6, the J gene TRBJ2-3; D may be TRBD1 (6 bases). Germline V gene lookup returns CDR1 SGHDT and CDR2 YYEEEE. With 2 bases removed from V and 0 bases from J, the gap between germline ends came to 10 bases. The CDR3 contains 15 residues. CDR3 sequence reads: CASSLTRGSTDTQYF. The CDR3 DNA sequence: TGTGCCAGCAGCTTAACCAGGGGAAGCACAGATACGCAGTATTTT. Full variable domain (remainder filled in from reference TRBV5-6 and TRBJ2-3): DAGVTQSPTHLIKTRGQQVTLRCSPKSGHDTVSWYQQALGQGPQFIFQYYEEEERQRGNFPDRFSGHQFPNYSSELNVNALLLGDSALYLCASSLTRGSTDTQYFGPGTRLTVL.

The chain employs TRBV7-2 and TRBJ2-5; 8 bases agree with TRBD2. The germline gives CDR1 SGHTA, CDR2 FQGNSA. The CDR3 length is 16 residues. V lost 3 bases, J lost 2 bases, and 8 bases stayed unmatched. The CDR3 loop is CASSLGAGGGQETQYF. CDR3 in DNA: TGTGCCAGCAGCTTGGGGGCCGGGGGGGGACAAGAGACCCAGTACTTC. The full variable domain, with the rest looked up from reference TRBV7-2 and TRBJ2-5, is GAGVSQSPSNKVTEKGKDVELRCDPISGHTALYWYRQSLGQGLEFLIYFQGNSAPDKSGLPSDRFSAERTGGSVSTLTIQRTQQEDSAVYLCASSLGAGGGQETQYFGPGTRLLVL.

This rearrangement joins TRBV7-9 to TRBJ2-1; TRBD2 aligns across 7 bases. This CDR3 region has 16 residues. The germline CDR1 and CDR2 sequences are SEHNR and FQNEAQ (reference sequence). Losses at the gene ends were 4 bases for V and 7 bases for J; bases not matched to a gene: 13. This chain's CDR3 is CASSSIRDYVGNEQFF. DNA for the CDR3: TGTGCCAGCAGCTCAATCCGGGACTACGTGGGGAATGAGCAGTTCTTC.

J is TRBJ2-3 and V is TRBV28; 7 nucleotides match TRBD1. CDR1 is MDHEN, CDR2 SYDVKM, per germline. Trimming removed 6 bases from V and 4 bases from J; junction bases left unmatched: 1. This CDR3 region has 12 residues. The CDR3: CASSQGADTQYF. In DNA, the CDR3 is TGTGCCAGCAGCCAGGGGGCAGATACGCAGTATTTT.

This chain connects TRBV2 to TRBJ1-5, with 8 bases aligning to TRBD1. CDR1 and CDR2 (germline): SNHLY, FYNNEI. The V and J ends lost 8 bases and 4 bases, in that order; junction bases with no gene match: 7. This CDR3 spans 14 amino acids. CDR3 in amino acids: CASLWNRGNQPQHF. CDR3 nucleotides: TGTGCCAGCCTGTGGAACAGGGGGAATCAGCCCCAGCATTTT.

This chain uses TRBV30 with TRBJ1-6, with 11 bases matching TRBD1. The CDR3 spans 15 residues. CDR1 GTSNPN and CDR2 SVGIG come from the germline V gene (reference sequence). Trimming at V came to 2 bases and at J to 11 bases, leaving 8 bases not matched to a gene. This CDR3 reads CAWSSRDRGWTPLHF. CDR3 in DNA: TGTGCCTGGAGTTCCCGGGACAGGGGGTGGACACCCCTCCACTTT.

The chain links TRBV5-1 to TRBJ2-6; D is uncertain. Trimming removed 2 bases from V and 0 bases from J, with 6 bases in between. The CDR3 spans 15 residues. CDR1 is SGHRS and CDR2 is YFSETQ in the germline V gene. The CDR3 here is CASSFVLSGANVLTF. The CDR3, as DNA: TGCGCCAGCAGCTTCGTACTCTCTGGGGCCAACGTCCTGACTTTC.

The chain uses TRBV19 and TRBJ2-7, with D possibly being TRBD1 (5 bases). This CDR3 has 14 amino acids. Trimming shortened V by 2 bases and J by 2 bases, and 10 bases separated the two germline ends. Germline V gene data show CDR1 as LNHDA and CDR2 as SQIVND (reference sequence). This CDR3 reads CASSIKDITYEQYF. CDR3 in DNA: TGTGCCAGTAGTATAAAGGACATTACCTACGAGCAGTACTTC.

This clone came up once. The V and J genes are TRBV4-2 and TRBJ1-3; D call uncertain. V lost 3 bases to trimming and J lost 0 bases, with 9 bases between them. This CDR3 is built from 15 residues. The germline CDR1 and CDR2 sequences are LGHNA and YNFKEQ. The CDR3 reads CASSQSLLSGNTIYF. The CDR3 nucleotides are TGTGCCAGCAGCCAGAGTCTTCTCTCTGGAAACACCATATATTTT.

J is TRBJ2-5 and V is TRBV5-4; D possibly corresponds to TRBD1 (5 bases). Germline-derived CDR1 and CDR2 are SGHNT and YYREEE (reference sequence). There are 16 residues in the CDR3. V lost 3 bases and J lost 0, with 15 bases in between. CDR3 bases: TGTGCCAGCAGCTCGACAGTCTCGACTTACCAAGAGACCCAGTACTTC. It translates to CASSSTVSTYQETQYF.

The rearrangement uses TRBV9 and TRBJ2-3; 7 bases fit TRBD2. The V segment lost 6 bases and the J segment 2 bases; nucleotides outside the gene matches: 9. The CDR3 runs 15 residues. Germline CDR1 is SGDLS and CDR2 is YYNGEE. CDR3: CASTLKGLVTDTQYF. The CDR3 nucleotides read TGTGCCAGCACCCTCAAAGGACTAGTCACAGATACGCAGTATTTT. The full variable domain, completed using reference TRBV9 and TRBJ2-3, is DSGVTQTPKHLITATGQRVTLRCSPRSGDLSVYWYQQSLDQGLQFLIQYYNGEERAKGNILERFSAQQFPDLHSELNLSSLELGDSALYFCASTLKGLVTDTQYFGPGTRLTVL.